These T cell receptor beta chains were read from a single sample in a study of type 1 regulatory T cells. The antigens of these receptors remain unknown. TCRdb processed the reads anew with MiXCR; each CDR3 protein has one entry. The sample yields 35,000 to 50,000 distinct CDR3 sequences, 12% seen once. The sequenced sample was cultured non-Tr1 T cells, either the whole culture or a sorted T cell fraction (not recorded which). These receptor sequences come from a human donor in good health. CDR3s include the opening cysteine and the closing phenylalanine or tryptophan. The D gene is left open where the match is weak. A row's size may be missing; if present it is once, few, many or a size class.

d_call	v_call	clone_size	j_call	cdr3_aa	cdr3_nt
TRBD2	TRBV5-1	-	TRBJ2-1	CASRLAGGNEQFF	TGCGCCAGCAGGCTAGCGGGAGGCAATGAGCAGTTCTTC
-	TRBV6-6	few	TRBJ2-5	CASGRGAQETQYF	TGTGCCAGCGGACGGGGGGCCCAAGAGACCCAGTACTTC
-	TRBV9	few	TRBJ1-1	CASSPQAQNTEAFF	TGTGCCAGCAGCCCTCAGGCGCAGAACACTGAAGCTTTCTTT
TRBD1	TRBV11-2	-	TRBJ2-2	CASSLGTGGSTGELFF	TGTGCCAGCAGCCTGGGGACAGGGGGGAGCACCGGGGAGCTGTTTTTT
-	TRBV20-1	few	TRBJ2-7	CSADPMTASYEQYF	TGCAGTGCTGACCCGATGACAGCGTCCTACGAGCAGTACTTC
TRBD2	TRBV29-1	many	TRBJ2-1	CSVARREHNEQFF	TGCAGCGTGGCGCGGCGGGAGCACAATGAGCAGTTCTTC
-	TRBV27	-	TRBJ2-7	CASNDREGEQYF	TGTGCCAGCAATGACAGGGAGGGCGAGCAGTACTTC
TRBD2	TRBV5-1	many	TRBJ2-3	CASDPSGIRTDTQYF	TGCGCCAGCGACCCTAGCGGGATTAGAACAGATACGCAGTATTTT
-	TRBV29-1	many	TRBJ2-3	CSVDSGTDTQYF	TGCAGCGTTGATAGCGGCACAGATACGCAGTATTTT
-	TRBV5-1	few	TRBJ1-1	CASSTLRGRDTEAFF	TGCGCCAGCAGTACGTTGAGAGGGCGTGACACTGAAGCTTTCTTT
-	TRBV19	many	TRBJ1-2	CASSRQELYGYTF	TGTGCCAGCAGCCGACAGGAGCTTTATGGCTACACCTTC
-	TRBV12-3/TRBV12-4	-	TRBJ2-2	CASSETGSRELFF	TGTGCCAGCAGCGAGACTGGCAGCCGGGAGCTGTTTTTT
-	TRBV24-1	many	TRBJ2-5	CATSGEVGETQYF	TGTGCCACCAGTGGGGAGGTGGGAGAGACCCAGTACTTC
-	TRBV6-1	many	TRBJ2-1	CASSKRGKEGNEQFF	TGTGCCAGCAGCAAACGGGGAAAGGAGGGCAATGAGCAGTTCTTC
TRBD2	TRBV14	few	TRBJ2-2	CASSQTSGSNTGELFF	TGTGCCAGCAGCCAAACTAGCGGTTCGAACACCGGGGAGCTGTTTTTT
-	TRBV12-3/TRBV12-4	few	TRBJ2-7	CASRPGGHYEQYF	TGTGCCAGCAGACCCGGAGGTCACTACGAGCAGTACTTC
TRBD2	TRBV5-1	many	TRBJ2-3	CASSLGPRVAGASTDTQYF	TGCGCCAGCAGCTTGGGCCCCCGGGTAGCGGGAGCAAGCACAGATACGCAGTATTTT
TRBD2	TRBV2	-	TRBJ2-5	CASSVSGRPRETQYF	TGTGCCAGCAGTGTTAGCGGGAGGCCCCGGGAGACCCAGTACTTC
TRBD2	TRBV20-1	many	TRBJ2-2	CSAKGSGSGTGELFF	TGCAGTGCTAAGGGTAGCGGGAGTGGCACCGGGGAGCTGTTTTTT
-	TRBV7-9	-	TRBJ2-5	CASSLGGYQETQYF	TGTGCCAGCAGCTTAGGGGGATACCAAGAGACCCAGTACTTC
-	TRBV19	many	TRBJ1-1	CASSIRGIADTEAFF	TGTGCCAGTAGTATAAGAGGGATCGCGGACACTGAAGCTTTCTTT
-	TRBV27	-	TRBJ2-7	CASSLGQGRPNEQYF	TGTGCCAGCAGTTTAGGCCAAGGGAGACCCAACGAGCAGTACTTC
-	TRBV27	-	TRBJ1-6	CASSLSESINSPLHF	TGTGCCAGCAGTTTATCAGAGTCGATTAATTCACCCCTCCACTTT